This is a list of T cell receptor beta chains from one sample in a study of tumor and adjacent non-tumor tissue in lung cancer. A single record per CDR3 protein comes from TCRdb applying MiXCR to the multiplex PCR reads. The sample holds about 90,000 distinct CDR3 sequences, more than 75% seen once. The sequenced sample consisted of distant non-tumor lung tissue. The source of these receptors is a woman between 45 and 60 years old with non-small cell lung cancer. Both conserved end residues are part of each CDR3. A D gene is named only where the DNA matches it firmly. Rows may omit the clone size; those that give it use once, few, many or a size class.

clone size: -
D gene: TRBD2
V gene: TRBV20-1
J gene: TRBJ2-2
CDR3 length: 15
CDR3 protein: CRAFWREVNTGELFF
CDR3 DNA: TGCAGAGCATTTTGGCGGGAGGTCAACACCGGGGAGCTGTTTTTT

clone size: -
D gene: -
V gene: TRBV4-1
J gene: TRBJ2-2
CDR3 length: 16
CDR3 protein: CPSSQAGSINTGELLF
CDR3 DNA: TGCCCCAGCAGCCAAGCCGGGTCGATTAACACCGGGGAGCTGTTATTT

clone size: many
D gene: TRBD1
V gene: TRBV5-6
J gene: TRBJ2-5
CDR3 length: 13
CDR3 protein: CASSPGTGLTQYF
CDR3 DNA: TGTGCCAGCAGCCCCGGGACAGGGCTGACCCAGTACTTC

clone size: -
D gene: -
V gene: TRBV29-1
J gene: TRBJ2-5
CDR3 length: 12
CDR3 protein: CNVFDKGETQYF
CDR3 DNA: TGCAACGTATTCGACAAGGGAGAAACCCAGTACTTC

clone size: -
D gene: -
V gene: TRBV28
J gene: TRBJ2-2
CDR3 length: 16
CDR3 protein: CTSSFLGAVTSGELFF
CDR3 DNA: TGTACCAGCAGTTTTCTTGGGGCGGTTACGTCCGGGGAGCTGTTTTTT

clone size: once
D gene: -
V gene: TRBV19
J gene: TRBJ2-2
CDR3 length: 14
CDR3 protein: CASSITGYTGELLF
CDR3 DNA: TGTGCCAGTAGTATAACAGGTTACACCGGGGAGCTGTTATTT

clone size: few
D gene: -
V gene: TRBV6-1
J gene: TRBJ2-1
CDR3 length: 17
CDR3 protein: CTSDPQLLARSYNEQFF
CDR3 DNA: TGTACCAGCGATCCCCAGCTGCTGGCGCGCTCCTACAATGAGCAGTTCTTT

clone size: -
D gene: TRBD1
V gene: TRBV11-2
J gene: TRBJ2-7
CDR3 length: 15
CDR3 protein: CGSGTGTGRIYEQYF
CDR3 DNA: TGTGGCAGCGGTACCGGGACAGGGCGCATTTACGAGCAGTACTTC

clone size: -
D gene: -
V gene: TRBV11-2
J gene: TRBJ2-3
CDR3 length: 13
CDR3 protein: CASSLAESVAQYF
CDR3 DNA: TGTGCCAGCAGCTTAGCGGAGTCAGTTGCGCAATATTTT

clone size: -
D gene: TRBD2
V gene: TRBV6-5
J gene: TRBJ2-1
CDR3 length: 17
CDR3 protein: CASTKGTSGSRDNEQFF
CDR3 DNA: TGTGCCAGTACCAAGGGTACTAGCGGGAGCCGAGACAATGAGCAGTTCTTC

clone size: -
D gene: TRBD2
V gene: TRBV7-2
J gene: TRBJ2-4
CDR3 length: 13
CDR3 protein: CTAGGGAKKIQYF
CDR3 DNA: TGTACCGCCGGCGGGGGAGCCAAAAAGATTCAGTACTTC

clone size: -
D gene: -
V gene: TRBV12-3/TRBV12-4
J gene: TRBJ1-5
CDR3 length: 14
CDR3 protein: CAGSLVDSTQPQHF
CDR3 DNA: TGTGCCGGCAGTTTAGTGGATAGCACTCAGCCCCAACATTTT

clone size: -
D gene: -
V gene: TRBV6-1
J gene: TRBJ1-1
CDR3 length: 12
CDR3 protein: CVSSGVDTEAFF
CDR3 DNA: TGTGTTAGCAGTGGGGTGGACACTGAAGCTTTCTTT

clone size: -
D gene: -
V gene: TRBV6-6
J gene: TRBJ2-3
CDR3 length: 14
CDR3 protein: CAISAQEHIDTQYF
CDR3 DNA: TGTGCCATCAGTGCCCAGGAACACATAGATACGCAGTATTTT

clone size: -
D gene: -
V gene: TRBV11-2
J gene: TRBJ2-3
CDR3 length: 15
CDR3 protein: CASSIGPPWDHTQFF
CDR3 DNA: TGTGCCAGCAGCATAGGACCCCCATGGGACCATACGCAATTTTTT

clone size: once
D gene: -
V gene: TRBV6-5
J gene: TRBJ2-7
CDR3 length: 11
CDR3 protein: CANRRQGERYF
CDR3 DNA: TGTGCCAACAGGCGGCAGGGCGAGCGGTACTTC

clone size: medium-sized
D gene: TRBD1
V gene: TRBV6-6
J gene: TRBJ2-7
CDR3 length: 15
CDR3 protein: CASSYETRGPYEQYF
CDR3 DNA: TGTGCCAGCAGTTACGAAACCAGGGGGCCCTACGAGCAGTACTTC

clone size: -
D gene: -
V gene: TRBV11-3
J gene: TRBJ2-7
CDR3 length: 15
CDR3 protein: CTSSPFEGVGCEQYF
CDR3 DNA: TGTACCAGCAGCCCCTTTGAAGGAGTGGGATGCGAGCAGTACTTC

clone size: -
D gene: -
V gene: TRBV5-1
J gene: TRBJ2-5
CDR3 length: 15
CDR3 protein: CSSSLGGGDQETQHF
CDR3 DNA: TGCTCCAGCAGCTTGGGTGGGGGCGACCAAGAGACCCAGCACTTC

clone size: -
D gene: -
V gene: TRBV29-1
J gene: TRBJ2-5
CDR3 length: 12
CDR3 protein: CSVESVGEIQNF
CDR3 DNA: TGCAGCGTTGAGAGCGTCGGAGAGATCCAGAACTTC

clone size: once
D gene: TRBD2
V gene: TRBV6-5
J gene: TRBJ2-3
CDR3 length: 16
CDR3 protein: CVSSYRTSGSNNTQYF
CDR3 DNA: TGTGTCAGCAGTTATCGGACTAGCGGGAGTAATAATACACAGTACTTT

clone size: once
D gene: TRBD1
V gene: TRBV6-5
J gene: TRBJ2-1
CDR3 length: 16
CDR3 protein: CASSLRDSTTYNEQLF
CDR3 DNA: TGTGCCAGCAGTCTCCGGGACAGCACTACGTACAATGAGCAGTTATTC

clone size: -
D gene: TRBD2
V gene: TRBV6-1
J gene: TRBJ2-5
CDR3 length: 13
CDR3 protein: CASSEAFSGTQHF
CDR3 DNA: TGTGCCAGCAGTGAAGCGTTCAGCGGGACCCAACACTTC

clone size: -
D gene: -
V gene: TRBV6-1
J gene: TRBJ1-3
CDR3 length: 13
CDR3 protein: CASCGHTGNTLYF
CDR3 DNA: TGTGCCAGCTGTGGACACACCGGAAACACCTTATATTTT

clone size: -
D gene: TRBD2
V gene: TRBV7-3
J gene: TRBJ2-2
CDR3 length: 16
CDR3 protein: CASSLSPSGNTGELFF
CDR3 DNA: TGTGCCAGCAGCTTAAGCCCTAGCGGGAACACCGGGGAGCTGTTTTTT

clone size: -
D gene: -
V gene: TRBV5-1
J gene: TRBJ2-7
CDR3 length: 15
CDR3 protein: CASSLAGGLTYEQNF
CDR3 DNA: TGCGCCAGCAGCCTGGCTGGCGGACTTACCTACGAGCAGAACTTC

clone size: -
D gene: -
V gene: TRBV13
J gene: TRBJ2-1
CDR3 length: 13
CDR3 protein: CASNKDSRNEQFF
CDR3 DNA: TGTGCAAGCAACAAGGACAGTCGCAATGAGCAGTTCTTC

clone size: once
D gene: -
V gene: TRBV6-6
J gene: TRBJ1-1
CDR3 length: 13
CDR3 protein: CAITQRAVTEAFF
CDR3 DNA: TGTGCCATCACGCAGAGGGCCGTTACTGAAGCCTTCTTT

clone size: -
D gene: -
V gene: TRBV29-1
J gene: TRBJ2-1
CDR3 length: 12
CDR3 protein: CSVDPLVNEQSF
CDR3 DNA: TGCAGCGTAGACCCTCTGGTGAATGAGCAGTCCTTC

clone size: -
D gene: -
V gene: TRBV14
J gene: TRBJ1-4
CDR3 length: 14
CDR3 protein: CTSSQDRAERKLFF
CDR3 DNA: TGCACCAGCAGCCAAGACCGCGCAGAGAGAAAACTGTTTTTT

clone size: once
D gene: TRBD1
V gene: TRBV10-3
J gene: TRBJ2-3
CDR3 length: 12
CDR3 protein: CATQGASDTQYF
CDR3 DNA: TGTGCCACCCAGGGGGCCTCAGATACGCAATATTTT

clone size: -
D gene: -
V gene: TRBV6-6
J gene: TRBJ1-2
CDR3 length: 13
CDR3 protein: CAGSYAGEDGYTF
CDR3 DNA: TGTGCCGGTAGTTACGCAGGCGAGGATGGCTACACCTTC

clone size: -
D gene: TRBD2
V gene: TRBV24-1
J gene: TRBJ2-7
CDR3 length: 15
CDR3 protein: CATSDKEREIGEQHF
CDR3 DNA: TGTGCCACCAGTGATAAGGAGCGGGAGATTGGCGAGCAGCATTTC

clone size: -
D gene: -
V gene: TRBV28
J gene: TRBJ2-7
CDR3 length: 17
CDR3 protein: CANSFLSWDPNRYEQYF
CDR3 DNA: TGTGCCAACAGTTTCTTATCCTGGGACCCAAATCGGTACGAGCAGTATTTC

clone size: -
D gene: -
V gene: TRBV6-6
J gene: TRBJ2-5
CDR3 length: 15
CDR3 protein: CASSPPDPNRETQYF
CDR3 DNA: TGTGCCAGCAGTCCCCCGGACCCAAATAGGGAGACCCAGTACTTC

clone size: once
D gene: -
V gene: TRBV12-3/TRBV12-4
J gene: TRBJ2-2
CDR3 length: 16
CDR3 protein: CTSSLGTGTNTGELFF
CDR3 DNA: TGTACCAGCAGTTTAGGAACAGGGACAAACACCGGGGAGCTTTTTTTC

clone size: -
D gene: -
V gene: TRBV4-2
J gene: TRBJ2-4
CDR3 length: 17
CDR3 protein: CASILNSGDANKNIQYF
CDR3 DNA: TGTGCCAGCATCCTAAATTCAGGGGACGCGAACAAAAACATTCAGTACTTC

clone size: medium-sized
D gene: -
V gene: TRBV6-5
J gene: TRBJ2-7
CDR3 length: 14
CDR3 protein: CASSYGDSSYEQYF
CDR3 DNA: TGTGCCAGCAGTTACGGGGATAGCTCCTACGAGCAGTACTTC

clone size: once
D gene: -
V gene: TRBV6-1
J gene: TRBJ2-5
CDR3 length: 14
CDR3 protein: CPSSERRGRETQYF
CDR3 DNA: TGTCCCAGCAGTGAAAGGAGGGGCCGAGAGACCCAGTACTTC